The subject of this entry is one T cell receptor (beta chain). This sample was included in a study of blood T cell repertoires in COVID-19. About the study: From the United States, Italy and Spain came samples of acute and convalescent COVID-19. PBMCs, B-cell-depleted T cells, or T cells provided the cDNA or gDNA that made up the material.

Seattle researchers signed up patients amid active infection and tracked them longitudinally. Original processing methods: Amplified reference gene primers provided the basis for estimating nucleated cell counts. Sequencing was performed with immunoSEQ multiplex PCR; in TCRdb, only in-frame clones are kept and a portion is missing. V, J and clone size were drawn from that table, and D and trimming were deduced from the DNA. The data contain about 92,000 clones, roughly 87% of them seen just once; the ten biggest clones take up around 18%. The CDR3 sequence is 16 residues long. V was pared by 5 bases and J by 7 bases, with 24 bases between. Germline-derived CDR1 and CDR2 are GTSNPN and SVGIG (reference sequence).

The gene calls are TRBV30 and TRBJ1-3; maybe TRBD1 (6 bases). This clonotype was sampled from a woman in her sixties with COVID-19, enrolled during active disease. What was sequenced was peripheral blood. DNA for the CDR3: TGTGCCTGGTCAATGTCAGGGGTAGCGGGTGTGAACACCATATATTTT. Its translation: CAWSMSGVAGVNTIYF.